This T cell receptor beta chain was sequenced in a study of OX40 agonist ivuxolimab in advanced cancers. Whole-study context: Participants, 82.7% male, averaged roughly 60 years of age, ranging from roughly 23 to 80.

Trimming removed 4 bases at V and 7 bases at J, with 17 bases between. The germline gives CDR1 LNHNV, CDR2 YYDKDF (reference sequence). The CDR3 consists of 14 residues. Generated by immunoSEQ multiplex PCR, the TCRdb table keeps only in-frame clones and is missing some. Of roughly 100,000 clones in the sample, 70% to 85% were seen once. The material was CD4+ or CD8+ T cells sorted from blood, obtained in a trial of the OX40 agonist ivuxolimab. This rearrangement joins TRBV15 to TRBJ2-7; D unresolved. The TCR was taken from an adult with an advanced solid tumor such as melanoma, head and neck, liver or kidney cancer. The CDR3 region is CATSIGPPLSEQYF. In DNA, the CDR3 is TGTGCCACCAGCATTGGGCCTCCGTTGAGTGAGCAGTACTTC.